This T cell receptor (beta chain) was documented in a study of OX40 agonist ivuxolimab in advanced cancers. General study findings and limits: The expanded peripheral T cells' antigen specificity was not determined.

Note on this clone: The antigen is not known.

Method: immunoSEQ multiplex PCR; TCRdb's copy keeps in-frame clones and lacks some. The sample holds 55,000 to 80,000 clones, 65% to 85% seen once. The ends were cut back, 3 bases at V and 2 bases at J, with 11 bases in the middle. Germline CDR1 reads MGHDK; CDR2 reads SYGVNS. The CDR3 spans 14 residues. Sequences were derived from CD4+ or CD8+ T cells sorted from blood, sampled in a trial of the OX40 agonist ivuxolimab. This rearrangement joins TRBV25-1 to TRBJ2-7; D remains unclear. This clonotype was obtained from an adult with an advanced solid tumor such as melanoma, head and neck, liver or kidney cancer. The CDR3 protein is CASSEAGRTYEQYF. The CDR3 DNA sequence: TGTGCCAGCAGTGAGGCAGGCAGGACCTACGAGCAGTACTTC.